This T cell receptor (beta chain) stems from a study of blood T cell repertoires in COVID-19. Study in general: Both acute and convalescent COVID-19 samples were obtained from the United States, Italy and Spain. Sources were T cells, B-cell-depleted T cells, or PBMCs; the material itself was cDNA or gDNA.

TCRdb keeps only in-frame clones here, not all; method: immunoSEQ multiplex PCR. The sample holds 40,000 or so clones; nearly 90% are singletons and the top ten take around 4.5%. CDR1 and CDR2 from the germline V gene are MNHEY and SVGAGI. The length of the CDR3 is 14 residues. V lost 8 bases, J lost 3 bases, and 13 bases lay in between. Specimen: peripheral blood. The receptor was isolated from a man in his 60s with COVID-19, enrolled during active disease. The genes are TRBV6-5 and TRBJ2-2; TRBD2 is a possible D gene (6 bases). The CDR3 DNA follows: TGTGCCAGCGTCACCTTAGCGGACACCGGGGAGCTGTTTTTT. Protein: CASVTLADTGELFF.